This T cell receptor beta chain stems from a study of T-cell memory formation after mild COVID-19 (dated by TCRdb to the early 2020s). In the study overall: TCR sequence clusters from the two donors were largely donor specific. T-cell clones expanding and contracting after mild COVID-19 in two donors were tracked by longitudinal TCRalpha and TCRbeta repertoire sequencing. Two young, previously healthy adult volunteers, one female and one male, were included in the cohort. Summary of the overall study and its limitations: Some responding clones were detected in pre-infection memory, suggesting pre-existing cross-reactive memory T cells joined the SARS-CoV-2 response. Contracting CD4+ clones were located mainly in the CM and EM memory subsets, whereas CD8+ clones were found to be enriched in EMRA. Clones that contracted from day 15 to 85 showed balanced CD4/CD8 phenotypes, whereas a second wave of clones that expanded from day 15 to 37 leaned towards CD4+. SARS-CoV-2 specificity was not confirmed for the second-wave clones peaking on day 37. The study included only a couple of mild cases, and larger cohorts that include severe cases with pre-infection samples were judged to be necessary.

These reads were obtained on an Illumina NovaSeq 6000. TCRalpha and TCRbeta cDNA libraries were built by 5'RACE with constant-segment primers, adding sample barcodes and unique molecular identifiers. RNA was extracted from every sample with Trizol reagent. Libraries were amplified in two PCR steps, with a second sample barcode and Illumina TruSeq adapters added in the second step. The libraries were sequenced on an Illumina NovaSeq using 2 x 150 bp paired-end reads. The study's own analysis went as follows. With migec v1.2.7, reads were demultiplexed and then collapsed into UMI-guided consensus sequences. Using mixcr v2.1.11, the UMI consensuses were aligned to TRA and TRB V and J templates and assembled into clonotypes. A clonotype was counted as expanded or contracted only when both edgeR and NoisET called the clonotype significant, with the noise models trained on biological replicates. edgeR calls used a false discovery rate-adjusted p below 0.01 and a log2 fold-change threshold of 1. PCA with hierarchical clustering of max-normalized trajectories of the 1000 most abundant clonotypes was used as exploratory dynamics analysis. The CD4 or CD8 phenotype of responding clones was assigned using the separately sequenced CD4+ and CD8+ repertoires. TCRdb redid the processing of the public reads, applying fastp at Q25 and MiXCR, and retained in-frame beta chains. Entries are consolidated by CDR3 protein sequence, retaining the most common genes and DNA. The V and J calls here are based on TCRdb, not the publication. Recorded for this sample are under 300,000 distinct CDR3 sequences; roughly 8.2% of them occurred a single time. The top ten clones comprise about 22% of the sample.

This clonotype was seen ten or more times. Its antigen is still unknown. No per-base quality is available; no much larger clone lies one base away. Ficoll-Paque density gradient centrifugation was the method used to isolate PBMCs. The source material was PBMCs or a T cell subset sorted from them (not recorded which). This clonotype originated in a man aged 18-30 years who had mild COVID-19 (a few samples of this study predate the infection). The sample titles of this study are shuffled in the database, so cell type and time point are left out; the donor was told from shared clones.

The sequenced DNA is TGTGCCAGCAGCTTAGGGCACAGCACAGATACGCAGTATTTT. This encodes CASSLGHSTDTQYF. This sequence uses TRBV7-2 and TRBJ2-3; a confident D gene designation cannot be given. V gives up 1 base and J gives up 0 bases, and the segment between their germline ends measures 5 bases. The CDR3, from cysteine to phenylalanine, totals 14 residues. Only CDR3 DNA remains: 42 bases, in frame from the first base. Via the germline V gene, CDR1 is SGHTA and CDR2 FQGNSA.